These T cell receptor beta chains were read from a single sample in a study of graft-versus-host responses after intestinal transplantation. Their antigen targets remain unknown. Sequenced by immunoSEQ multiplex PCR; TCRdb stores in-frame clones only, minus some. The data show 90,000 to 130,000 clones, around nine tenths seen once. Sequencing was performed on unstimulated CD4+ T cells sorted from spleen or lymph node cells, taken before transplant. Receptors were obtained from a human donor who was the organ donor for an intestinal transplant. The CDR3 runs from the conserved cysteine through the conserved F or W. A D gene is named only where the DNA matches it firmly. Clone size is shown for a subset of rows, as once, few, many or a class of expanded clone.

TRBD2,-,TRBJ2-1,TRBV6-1,TGTGCCAGCAGTCGCAGCGGGAGCGGACACAATGAGCAGTTCTTC,CASSRSGSGHNEQFF
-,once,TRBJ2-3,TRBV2,TGTGCCAGCAACCGCCAGGTTACAGATACGCAGTATTTT,CASNRQVTDTQYF
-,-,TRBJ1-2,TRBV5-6,TGTGCCAGCGGACTGGCGACTAGAAGGGTGGGCGGCAGCTACACCTTC,CASGLATRRVGGSYTF
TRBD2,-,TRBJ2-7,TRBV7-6,TGTGCCAGCAGCTCGGGACTAGCGGGAGTGTACGAGCAGTACTTC,CASSSGLAGVYEQYF
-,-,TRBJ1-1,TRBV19,TGTGCCAGTATCCGAAGGAAGAAGGGTAACGCTGAAGCTTTCTTT,CASIRRKKGNAEAFF
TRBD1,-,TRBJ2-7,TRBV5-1,TGCGCCAGCAGTTCTGACAGGGGACACGAGCAGTACTTC,CASSSDRGHEQYF
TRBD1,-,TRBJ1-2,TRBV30,TGTGCCTGGAGCGAACAGGGGTTCGATGGCTACACCTTC,CAWSEQGFDGYTF
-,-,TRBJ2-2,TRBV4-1,TGCGCCAGCAGCGGCAGGGAGCACGGGGAGCTGTTTTTT,CASSGREHGELFF
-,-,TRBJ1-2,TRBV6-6,TGTGCCAGCAGTGCCGGCTGGGACACCGGTTATGGCTACACCTTC,CASSAGWDTGYGYTF
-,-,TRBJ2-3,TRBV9,TGTGCCAGCAGCGTAGGGACACTCAGTACAGATACGCAGTATTTT,CASSVGTLSTDTQYF
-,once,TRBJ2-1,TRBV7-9,TGTGCCAGCAGCCAAAGTGGGACATCCTACAATGAGCAGTTCTTC,CASSQSGTSYNEQFF
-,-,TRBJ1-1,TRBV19,TGTGCCAGTAGTATCGGTGTCGCAGGAGGTGGGTACACTGAAGCTTTTTTT,CASSIGVAGGGYTEAFF
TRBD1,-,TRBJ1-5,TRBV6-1,TGTGCCAGCAGACCCGGACAGGGGGGTAATCAGCCCCAGCATTTT,CASRPGQGGNQPQHF
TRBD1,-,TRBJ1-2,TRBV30,TGTGCCTGGAAGGGAACCTCCGGGACAGGGGGAGGGGACACCTTC,CAWKGTSGTGGGDTF
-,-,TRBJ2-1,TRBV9,TGTGCCAGCAGCGTACTAGGCAATGAGCAGTTCTTC,CASSVLGNEQFF
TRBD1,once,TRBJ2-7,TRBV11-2,TGTGCCAGCAGCTCCGGGACAGGCACCTACGAGCAGTACTTC,CASSSGTGTYEQYF
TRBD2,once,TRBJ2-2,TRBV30,TGTGCCTGGAGTGTACCGGGACTAGCGGGGAGGGCGATCACCGGGGAGCTGTTTTTT,CAWSVPGLAGRAITGELFF